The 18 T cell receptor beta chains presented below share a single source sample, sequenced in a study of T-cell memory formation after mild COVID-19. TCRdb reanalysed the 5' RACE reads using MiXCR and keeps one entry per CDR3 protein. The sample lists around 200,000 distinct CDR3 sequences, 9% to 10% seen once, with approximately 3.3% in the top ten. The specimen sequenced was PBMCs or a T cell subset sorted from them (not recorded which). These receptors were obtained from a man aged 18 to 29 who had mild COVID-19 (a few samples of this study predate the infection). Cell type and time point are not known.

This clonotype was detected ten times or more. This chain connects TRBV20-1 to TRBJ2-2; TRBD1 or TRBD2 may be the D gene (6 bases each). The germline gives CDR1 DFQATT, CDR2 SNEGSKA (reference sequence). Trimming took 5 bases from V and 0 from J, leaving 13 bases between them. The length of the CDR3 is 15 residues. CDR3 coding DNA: TGCAGTGCTCTCGAGGGGGGATCGAACACCGGGGAGCTGTTTTTT. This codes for CSALEGGSNTGELFF.

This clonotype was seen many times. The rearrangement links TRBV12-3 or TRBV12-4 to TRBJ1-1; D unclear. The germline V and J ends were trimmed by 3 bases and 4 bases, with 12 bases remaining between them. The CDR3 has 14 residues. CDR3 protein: CASSFAGRGTEAFF. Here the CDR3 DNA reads TGTGCCAGCAGTTTCGCGGGCCGGGGCACTGAAGCTTTCTTT.

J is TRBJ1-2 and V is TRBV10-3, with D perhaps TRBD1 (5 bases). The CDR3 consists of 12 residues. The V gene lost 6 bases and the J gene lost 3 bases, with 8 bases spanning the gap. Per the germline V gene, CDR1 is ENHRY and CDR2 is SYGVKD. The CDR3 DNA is TGTGCCATCAGCCCGACAGACTATGGCTACACCTTC. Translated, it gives CAISPTDYGYTF.

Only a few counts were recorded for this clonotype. DNA of the CDR3: TGTGCCAGCAGCTTACAGACTAATGAAAAACTGTTTTTT. Its protein product is CASSLQTNEKLFF. The chain couples TRBV7-2 to TRBJ1-4, with unresolved D. With 2 bases removed from V and 2 bases from J, the gap between germline ends came to 3 bases. There are 13 residues in the CDR3. The germline gives CDR1 SGHTA, CDR2 FQGNSA.

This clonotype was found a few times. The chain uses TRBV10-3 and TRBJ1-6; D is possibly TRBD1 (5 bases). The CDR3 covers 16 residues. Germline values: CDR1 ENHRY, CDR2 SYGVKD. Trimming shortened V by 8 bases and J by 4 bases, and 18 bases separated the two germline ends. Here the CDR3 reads CAIASGTADYNSPLHF. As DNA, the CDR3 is TGTGCCATCGCTAGCGGGACGGCCGATTATAATTCACCCCTCCACTTT.

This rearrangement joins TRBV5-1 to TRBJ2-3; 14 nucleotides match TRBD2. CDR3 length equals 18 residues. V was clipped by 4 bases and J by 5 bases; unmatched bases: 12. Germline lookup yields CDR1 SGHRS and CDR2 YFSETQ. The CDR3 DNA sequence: TGCGCCAGCAGCCCTATAGGACTAGCGGGGGGCCTAGGAGATACGCAGTATTTT. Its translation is CASSPIGLAGGLGDTQYF. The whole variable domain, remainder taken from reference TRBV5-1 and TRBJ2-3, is KAGVTQTPRYLIKTRGQQVTLSCSPISGHRSVSWYQQTPGQGLQFLFEYFSETQRNKGNFPGRFSGRQFSNSRSEMNVSTLELGDSALYLCASSPIGLAGGLGDTQYFGPGTRLTVL.

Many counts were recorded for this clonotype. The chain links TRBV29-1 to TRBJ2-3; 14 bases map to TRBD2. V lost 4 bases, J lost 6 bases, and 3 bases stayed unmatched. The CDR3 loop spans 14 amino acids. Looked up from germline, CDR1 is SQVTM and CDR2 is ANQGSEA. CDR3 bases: TGCAGCGTTGTAGGACTAGCGGGGGGCGATACGCAGTATTTT. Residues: CSVVGLAGGDTQYF.

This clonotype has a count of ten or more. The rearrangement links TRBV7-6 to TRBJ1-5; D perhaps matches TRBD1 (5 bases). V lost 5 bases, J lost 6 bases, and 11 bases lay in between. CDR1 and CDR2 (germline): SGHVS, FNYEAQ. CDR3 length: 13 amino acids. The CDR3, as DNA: TGTGCCAGCAGCCCACAGGTCGGTCAGCCCCAGCATTTT. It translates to CASSPQVGQPQHF.

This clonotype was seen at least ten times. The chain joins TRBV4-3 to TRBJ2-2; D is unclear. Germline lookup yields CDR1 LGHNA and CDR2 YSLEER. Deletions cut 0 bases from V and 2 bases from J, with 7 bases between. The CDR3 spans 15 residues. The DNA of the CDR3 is TGCGCCAGCAGCCAAGATTATAGCAACACCGGGGAGCTGTTTTTT. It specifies CASSQDYSNTGELFF.

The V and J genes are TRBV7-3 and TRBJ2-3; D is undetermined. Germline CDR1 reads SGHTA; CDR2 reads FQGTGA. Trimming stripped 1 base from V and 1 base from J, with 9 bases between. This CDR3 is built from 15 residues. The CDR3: CASSLNSVGTDTQYF. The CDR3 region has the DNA TGTGCCAGCAGCTTAAATTCGGTCGGCACAGATACGCAGTATTTT.

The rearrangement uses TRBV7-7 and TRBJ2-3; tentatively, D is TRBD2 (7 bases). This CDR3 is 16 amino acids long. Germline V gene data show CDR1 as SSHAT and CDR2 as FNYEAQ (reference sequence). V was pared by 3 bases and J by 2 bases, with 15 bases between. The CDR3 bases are TGTGCCAGCAGCTTGGGGGGGGGGCACCACACAGATACGCAGTATTTT. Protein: CASSLGGGHHTDTQYF.

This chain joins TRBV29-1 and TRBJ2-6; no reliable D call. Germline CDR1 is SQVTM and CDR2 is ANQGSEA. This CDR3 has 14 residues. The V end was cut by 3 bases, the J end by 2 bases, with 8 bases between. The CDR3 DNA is TGCAGCGTTGACGAGACAACTGGGGCCAACGTCCTGACTTTC. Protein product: CSVDETTGANVLTF. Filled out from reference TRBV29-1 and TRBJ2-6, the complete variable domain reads SAVISQKPSRDICQRGTSLTIQCQVDSQVTMMFWYRQQPGQSLTLIATANQGSEATYESGFVIDKFPISRPNLTFSTLTVSNMSPEDSSIYLCSVDETTGANVLTFGAGSRLTVL.

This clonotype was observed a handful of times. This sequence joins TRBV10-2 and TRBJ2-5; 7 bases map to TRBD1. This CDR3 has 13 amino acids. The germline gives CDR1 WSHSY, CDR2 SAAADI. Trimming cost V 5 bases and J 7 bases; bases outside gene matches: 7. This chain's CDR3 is CASSHQHRGTQYF. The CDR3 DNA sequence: TGCGCCAGCAGTCATCAACACAGGGGGACCCAGTACTTC.

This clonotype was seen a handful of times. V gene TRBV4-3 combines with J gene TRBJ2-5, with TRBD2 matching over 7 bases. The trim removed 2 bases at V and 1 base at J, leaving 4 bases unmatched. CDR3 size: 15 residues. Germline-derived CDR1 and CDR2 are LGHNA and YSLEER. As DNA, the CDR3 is TGCGCCAGCAGCCAACAGCGGGGTCGCCAAGAGACCCAGTACTTC. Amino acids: CASSQQRGRQETQYF.

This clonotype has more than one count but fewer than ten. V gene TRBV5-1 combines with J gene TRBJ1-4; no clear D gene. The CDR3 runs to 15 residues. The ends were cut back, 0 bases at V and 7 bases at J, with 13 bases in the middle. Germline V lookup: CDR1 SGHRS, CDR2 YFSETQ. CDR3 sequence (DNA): TGCGCCAGCAGCTTGGGTTCCGCGGAGGGTGAAAAACTGTTTTTT. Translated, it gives CASSLGSAEGEKLFF.

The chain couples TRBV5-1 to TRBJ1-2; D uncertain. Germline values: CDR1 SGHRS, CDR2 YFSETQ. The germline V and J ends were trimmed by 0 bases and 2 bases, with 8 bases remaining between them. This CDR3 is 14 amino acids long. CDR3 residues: CASSLEGLNYGYTF. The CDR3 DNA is TGCGCCAGCAGCTTGGAAGGGTTAAACTATGGCTACACCTTC.

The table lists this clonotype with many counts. CDR3 DNA sequence: TGTGCCAGCAGTGGACTAGCAACAGATACGCAGTATTTT. Its protein product is CASSGLATDTQYF. This chain uses TRBV25-1 with TRBJ2-3, with TRBD2 matching 7 bases. The germline CDR1 and CDR2 sequences are MGHDK and SYGVNS. The CDR3 runs 13 residues. J was trimmed by 3 bases and V by 4 bases; bases with no gene match: 1.

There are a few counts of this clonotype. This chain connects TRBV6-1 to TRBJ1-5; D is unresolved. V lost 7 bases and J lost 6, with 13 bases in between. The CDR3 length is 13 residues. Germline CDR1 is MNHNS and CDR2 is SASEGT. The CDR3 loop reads CASKYAGVQPQHF. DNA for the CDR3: TGTGCCAGCAAGTATGCAGGTGTTCAGCCCCAGCATTTT.